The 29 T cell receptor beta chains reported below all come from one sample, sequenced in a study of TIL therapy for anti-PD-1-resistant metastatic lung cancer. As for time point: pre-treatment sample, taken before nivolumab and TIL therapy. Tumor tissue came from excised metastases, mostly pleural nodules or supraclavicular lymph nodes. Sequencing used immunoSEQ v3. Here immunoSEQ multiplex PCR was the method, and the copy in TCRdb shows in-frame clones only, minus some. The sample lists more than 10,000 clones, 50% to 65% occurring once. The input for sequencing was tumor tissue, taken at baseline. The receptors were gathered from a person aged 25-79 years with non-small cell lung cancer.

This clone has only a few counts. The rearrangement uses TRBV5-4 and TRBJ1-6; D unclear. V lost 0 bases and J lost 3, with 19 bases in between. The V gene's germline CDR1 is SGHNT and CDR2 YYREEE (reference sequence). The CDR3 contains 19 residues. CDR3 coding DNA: TGTGCCAGCAGCTTGGCGGGTAGAGAGGACGGCGGCTATAATTCACCCCTCCACTTT. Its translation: CASSLAGREDGGYNSPLHF.

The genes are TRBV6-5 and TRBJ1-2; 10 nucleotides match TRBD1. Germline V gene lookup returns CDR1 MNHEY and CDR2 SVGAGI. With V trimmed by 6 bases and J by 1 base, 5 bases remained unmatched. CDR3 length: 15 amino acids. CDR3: CASRETGGVNYGYTF. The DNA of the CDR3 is TGTGCCAGCAGGGAGACAGGGGGCGTTAACTATGGCTACACCTTC.

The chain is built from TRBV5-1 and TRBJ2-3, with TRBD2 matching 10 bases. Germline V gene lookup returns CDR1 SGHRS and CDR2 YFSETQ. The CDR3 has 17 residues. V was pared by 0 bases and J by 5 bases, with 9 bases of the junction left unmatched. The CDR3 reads CASSLGGASGGLDTQYF. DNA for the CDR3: TGCGCCAGCAGCTTGGGGGGCGCTAGCGGGGGATTAGATACGCAGTATTTT. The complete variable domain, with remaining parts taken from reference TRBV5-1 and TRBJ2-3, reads KAGVTQTPRYLIKTRGQQVTLSCSPISGHRSVSWYQQTPGQGLQFLFEYFSETQRNKGNFPGRFSGRQFSNSRSEMNVSTLELGDSALYLCASSLGGASGGLDTQYFGPGTRLTVL.

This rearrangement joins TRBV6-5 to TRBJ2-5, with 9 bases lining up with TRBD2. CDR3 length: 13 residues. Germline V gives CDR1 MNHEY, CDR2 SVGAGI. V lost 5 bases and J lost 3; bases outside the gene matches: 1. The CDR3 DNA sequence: TGTGCCAGCAGTATAGCGGGGGAAGAGACCCAGTACTTC. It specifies CASSIAGEETQYF.

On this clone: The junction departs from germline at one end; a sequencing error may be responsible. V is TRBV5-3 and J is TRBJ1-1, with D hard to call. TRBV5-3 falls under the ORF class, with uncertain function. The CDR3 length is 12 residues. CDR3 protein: CASSLDSILAFF. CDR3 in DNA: TGTGCCAGCAGCTTGGATTCTATTTTGGCTTTCTTT.

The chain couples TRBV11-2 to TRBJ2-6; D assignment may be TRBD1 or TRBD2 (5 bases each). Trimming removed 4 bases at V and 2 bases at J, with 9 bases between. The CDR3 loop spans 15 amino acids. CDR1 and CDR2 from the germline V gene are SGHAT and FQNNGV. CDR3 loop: CASSSLGAGANVLTF. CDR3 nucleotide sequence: TGTGCCAGCAGCTCCCTGGGGGCTGGGGCCAACGTCCTGACTTTC.

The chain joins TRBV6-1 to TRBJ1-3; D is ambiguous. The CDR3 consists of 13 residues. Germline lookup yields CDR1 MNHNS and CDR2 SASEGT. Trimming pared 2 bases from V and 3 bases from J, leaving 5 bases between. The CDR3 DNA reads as TGTGCCAGCAGTGAAAGCGGTGGAAACACCATATATTTT. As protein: CASSESGGNTIYF.

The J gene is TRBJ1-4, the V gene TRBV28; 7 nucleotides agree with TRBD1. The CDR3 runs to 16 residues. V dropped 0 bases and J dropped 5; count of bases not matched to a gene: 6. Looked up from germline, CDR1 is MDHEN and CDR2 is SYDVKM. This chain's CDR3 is CASSLWQTGVNEKLFF. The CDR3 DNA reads TGTGCCAGCAGTTTATGGCAAACAGGGGTAAATGAAAAACTGTTTTTT. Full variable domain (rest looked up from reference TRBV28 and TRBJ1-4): DVKVTQSSRYLVKRTGEKVFLECVQDMDHENMFWYRQDPGLGLRLIYFSYDVKMKEKGDIPEGYSVSREKKERFSLILESASTNQTSMYLCASSLWQTGVNEKLFFGSGTQLSVL.

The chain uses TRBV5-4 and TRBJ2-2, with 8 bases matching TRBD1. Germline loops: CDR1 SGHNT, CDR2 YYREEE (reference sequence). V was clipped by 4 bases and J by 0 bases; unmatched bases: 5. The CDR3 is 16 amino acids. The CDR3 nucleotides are TGTGCCAGCAGCGCTTGGGACAGGTCGAACACCGGGGAGCTGTTTTTT. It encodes CASSAWDRSNTGELFF.

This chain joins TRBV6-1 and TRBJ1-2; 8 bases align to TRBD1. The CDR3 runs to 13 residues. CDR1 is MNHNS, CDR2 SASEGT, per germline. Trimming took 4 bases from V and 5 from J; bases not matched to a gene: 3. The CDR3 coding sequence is TGTGCCAGCAGTGTAGGGGACAGGTATGGCTACACCTTC. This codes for CASSVGDRYGYTF.

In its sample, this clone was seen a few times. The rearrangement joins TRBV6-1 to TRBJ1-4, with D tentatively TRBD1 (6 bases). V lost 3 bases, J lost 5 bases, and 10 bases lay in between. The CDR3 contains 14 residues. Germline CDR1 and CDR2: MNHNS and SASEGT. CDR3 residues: CASSDSQGNEKLFF. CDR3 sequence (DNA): TGTGCCAGCAGTGATTCGCAGGGGAATGAAAAACTGTTTTTT.

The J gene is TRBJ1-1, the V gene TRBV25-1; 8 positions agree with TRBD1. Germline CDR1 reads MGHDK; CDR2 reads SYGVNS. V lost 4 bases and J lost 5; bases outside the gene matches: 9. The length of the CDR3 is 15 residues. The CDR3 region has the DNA TGTGCCAGCAGTGTGACAGGGGCGGTTGGGACTGAAGCTTTCTTT. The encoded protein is CASSVTGAVGTEAFF.

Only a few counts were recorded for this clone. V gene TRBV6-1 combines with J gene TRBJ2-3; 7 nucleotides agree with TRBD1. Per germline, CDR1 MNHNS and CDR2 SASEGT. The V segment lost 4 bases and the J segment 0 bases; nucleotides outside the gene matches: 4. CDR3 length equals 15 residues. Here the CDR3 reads CASSARDRSTDTQYF. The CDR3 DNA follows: TGTGCCAGCAGTGCCAGGGACAGAAGCACAGATACGCAGTATTTT.

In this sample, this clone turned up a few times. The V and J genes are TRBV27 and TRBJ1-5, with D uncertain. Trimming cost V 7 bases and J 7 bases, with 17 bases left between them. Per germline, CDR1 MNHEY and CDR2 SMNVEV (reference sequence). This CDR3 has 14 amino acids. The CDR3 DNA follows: TGTGCCAGCAAGGAAGGTAGGATCGGCCAGCCCCAGCATTTT. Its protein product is CASKEGRIGQPQHF.

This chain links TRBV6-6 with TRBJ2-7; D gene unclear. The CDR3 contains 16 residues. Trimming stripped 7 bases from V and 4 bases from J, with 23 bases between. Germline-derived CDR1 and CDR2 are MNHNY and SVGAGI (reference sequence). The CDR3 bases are TGTGCCAGCACCACTTTTGAGACAAGCCTACGATACGAGCAGTACTTC. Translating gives CASTTFETSLRYEQYF.

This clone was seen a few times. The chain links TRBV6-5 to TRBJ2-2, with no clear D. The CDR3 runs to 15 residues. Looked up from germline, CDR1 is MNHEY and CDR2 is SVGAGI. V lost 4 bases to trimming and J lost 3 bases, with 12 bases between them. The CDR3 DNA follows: TGTGCCAGCAGTTCCCTCACGGGCTACACCGGGGAGCTGTTTTTT. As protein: CASSSLTGYTGELFF.

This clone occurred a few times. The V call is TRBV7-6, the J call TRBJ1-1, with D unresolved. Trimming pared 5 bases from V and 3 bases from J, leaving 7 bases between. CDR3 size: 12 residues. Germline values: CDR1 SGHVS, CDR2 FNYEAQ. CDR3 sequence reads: CASSRGDTEAFF. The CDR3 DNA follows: TGTGCCAGCAGCCGGGGTGACACTGAAGCTTTCTTT.

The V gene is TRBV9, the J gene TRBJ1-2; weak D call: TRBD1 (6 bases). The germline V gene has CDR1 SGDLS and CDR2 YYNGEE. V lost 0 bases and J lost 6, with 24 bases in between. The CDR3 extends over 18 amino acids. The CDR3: CASSVAGQGKVGEDGYTF. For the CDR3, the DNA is TGTGCCAGCAGCGTAGCTGGGCAGGGGAAGGTTGGGGAGGATGGCTACACCTTC. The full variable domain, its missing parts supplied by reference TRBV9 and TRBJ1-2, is DSGVTQTPKHLITATGQRVTLRCSPRSGDLSVYWYQQSLDQGLQFLIQYYNGEERAKGNILERFSAQQFPDLHSELNLSSLELGDSALYFCASSVAGQGKVGEDGYTFGSGTRLTVV.

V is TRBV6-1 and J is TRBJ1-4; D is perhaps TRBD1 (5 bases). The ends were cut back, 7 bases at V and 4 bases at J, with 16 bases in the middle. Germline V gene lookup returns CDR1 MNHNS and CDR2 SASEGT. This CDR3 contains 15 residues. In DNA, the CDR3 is TGTGCCAGCATGGGGCGTATCGAGGATAATGAAAAACTGTTTTTT. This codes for CASMGRIEDNEKLFF.

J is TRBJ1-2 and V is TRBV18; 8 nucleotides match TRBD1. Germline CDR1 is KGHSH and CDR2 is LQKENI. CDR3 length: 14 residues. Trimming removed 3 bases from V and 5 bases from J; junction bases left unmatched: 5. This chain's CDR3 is CASSPRTGPYGYTF. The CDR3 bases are TGTGCCAGCTCACCGAGGACAGGGCCATATGGCTACACCTTC.

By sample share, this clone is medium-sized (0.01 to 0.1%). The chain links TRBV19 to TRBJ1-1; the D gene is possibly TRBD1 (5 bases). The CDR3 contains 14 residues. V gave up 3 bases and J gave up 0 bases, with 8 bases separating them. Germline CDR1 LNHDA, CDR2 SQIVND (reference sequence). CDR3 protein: CASSINRLNTEAFF. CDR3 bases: TGTGCCAGTAGTATCAACAGGCTGAACACTGAAGCTTTCTTT.

For the CDR3, the DNA is TGTGCCATCAGTGAATCTTCCAGCCAGTACAATGAGCAGTTCTTC. Amino acids: CAISESSSQYNEQFF. The chain joins TRBV10-3 to TRBJ2-1; D not resolved. The germline V and J ends were trimmed by 3 bases and 4 bases, with 13 bases remaining between them. The V gene's germline CDR1 is ENHRY and CDR2 SYGVKD. CDR3 length equals 15 residues.

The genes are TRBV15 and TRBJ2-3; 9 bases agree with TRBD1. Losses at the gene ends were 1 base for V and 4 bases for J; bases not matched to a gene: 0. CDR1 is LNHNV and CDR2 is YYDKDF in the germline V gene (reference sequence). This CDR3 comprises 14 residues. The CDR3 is CATSRGQGADTQYF. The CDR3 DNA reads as TGTGCCACCAGCAGAGGACAGGGGGCAGATACGCAGTATTTT.

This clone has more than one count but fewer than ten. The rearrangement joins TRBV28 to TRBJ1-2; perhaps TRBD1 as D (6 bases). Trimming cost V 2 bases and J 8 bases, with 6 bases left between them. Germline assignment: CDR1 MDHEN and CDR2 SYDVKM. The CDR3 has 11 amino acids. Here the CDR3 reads CASSLQGGYTF. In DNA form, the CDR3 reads TGTGCCAGCAGTTTACAGGGGGGCTACACCTTC.

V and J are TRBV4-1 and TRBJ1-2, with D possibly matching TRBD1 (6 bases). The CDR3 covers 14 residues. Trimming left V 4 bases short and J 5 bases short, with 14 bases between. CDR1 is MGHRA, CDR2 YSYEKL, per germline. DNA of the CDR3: TGCGCCAGCAGCCCAGGACAGCGTACTTATGGCTACACCTTC. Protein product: CASSPGQRTYGYTF.

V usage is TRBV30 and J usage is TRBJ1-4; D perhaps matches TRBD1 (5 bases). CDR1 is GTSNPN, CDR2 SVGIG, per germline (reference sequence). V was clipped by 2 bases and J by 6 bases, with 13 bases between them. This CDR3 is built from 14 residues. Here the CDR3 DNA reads TGTGCCTGGAGTACGTACGGGGGTGATGAAAAACTGTTTTTT. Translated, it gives CAWSTYGGDEKLFF.

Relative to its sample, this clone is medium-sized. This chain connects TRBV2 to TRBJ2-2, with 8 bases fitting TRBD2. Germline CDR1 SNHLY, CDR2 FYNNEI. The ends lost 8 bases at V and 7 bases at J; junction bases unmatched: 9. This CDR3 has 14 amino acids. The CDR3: CASFAGGYDGELFF. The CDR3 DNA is TGTGCCAGCTTCGCGGGGGGATATGACGGGGAGCTGTTTTTT.

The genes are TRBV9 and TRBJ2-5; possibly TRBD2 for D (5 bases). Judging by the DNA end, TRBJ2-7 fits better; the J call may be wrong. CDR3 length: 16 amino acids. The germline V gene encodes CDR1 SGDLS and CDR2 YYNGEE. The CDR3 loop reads CASSVGLAGISYEQYF. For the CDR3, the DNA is TGTGCCAGCAGCGTAGGGCTAGCAGGAATCTCCTACGAGCAGTACTTC.

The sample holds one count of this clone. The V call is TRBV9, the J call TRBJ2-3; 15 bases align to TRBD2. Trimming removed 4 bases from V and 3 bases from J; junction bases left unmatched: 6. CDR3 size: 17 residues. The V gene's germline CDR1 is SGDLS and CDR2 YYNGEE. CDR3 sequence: CASSRAGTSGRTDTQYF. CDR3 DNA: TGTGCCAGCAGCCGCGCCGGGACTAGCGGGAGGACAGATACGCAGTATTTT.